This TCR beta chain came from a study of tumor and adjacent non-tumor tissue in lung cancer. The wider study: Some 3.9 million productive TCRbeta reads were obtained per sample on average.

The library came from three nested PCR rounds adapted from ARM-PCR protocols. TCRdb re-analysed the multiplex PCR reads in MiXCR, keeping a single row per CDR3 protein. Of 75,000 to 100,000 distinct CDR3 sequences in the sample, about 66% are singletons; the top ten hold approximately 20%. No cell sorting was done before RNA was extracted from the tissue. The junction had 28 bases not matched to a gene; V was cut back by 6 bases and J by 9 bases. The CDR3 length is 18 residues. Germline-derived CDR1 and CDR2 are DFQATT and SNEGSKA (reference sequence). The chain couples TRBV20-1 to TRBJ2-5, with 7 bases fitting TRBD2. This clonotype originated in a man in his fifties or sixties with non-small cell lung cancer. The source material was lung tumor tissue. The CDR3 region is CSAAPGGLTSAPTGAQYF. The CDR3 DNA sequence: TGCAGTGCGGCTCCAGGCGGGCTCACTAGCGCCCCGACCGGGGCCCAGTACTTC.